The rows below give T cell receptor beta chains drawn from one sample of a study of resident and recirculating memory T cells in vitiligo. The data were produced by immunoSEQ multiplex PCR, yet TCRdb's version contains in-frame clones alone and is incomplete. The repertoire has 35,000 to 45,000 clones, about 93% of them found once; the top ten carry 4.5%. Sequencing was carried out using blood. Source of these receptors: a male donor with vitiligo. CDR3s include the opening cysteine and the closing phenylalanine or tryptophan. The D gene is left open where the match is weak. Clone size appears in some rows only: once, few, many, or a class for an expanded clone.

>TRBV5-1|.|TRBD2|TRBJ2-3
TGCGCCAGCAACCCGGGACTAGCGGGGGGGCTTAGCACAGATACGCAGTATTTT
CASNPGLAGGLSTDTQYF
>TRBV5-1|once|TRBD2|TRBJ2-7
TGCGCCAGCAGATGGGCTAGCGGGGTCGGTTACGAGCAGTACTTC
CASRWASGVGYEQYF
>TRBV27|.|.|TRBJ1-5
TGTGCCAGCGGGGGAGGGGGGGGTCGGAGGAATCAGCCCCAGCATTTT
CASGGGGGRRNQPQHF
>TRBV27|.|TRBD1|TRBJ1-1
TGTGCCAGCAGGAAGACAGGGTCCGTCACTGAAGCTTTCTTT
CASRKTGSVTEAFF
>TRBV27|.|.|TRBJ2-2
TGTGCCAGCAGCCAGTCCAGGGTAACCGGGGAGCTGTTTTTT
CASSQSRVTGELFF
>TRBV30|.|TRBD1|TRBJ2-1
TGTGCCTGGAGCGCCAAGACAGGGACGAACCGAAATGAGCAGTTCTTC
CAWSAKTGTNRNEQFF
>TRBV5-1|.|.|TRBJ2-5
TGCGCCAGCAGCTTGTCCAGGGGATGGGAGACCCAGTACTTC
CASSLSRGWETQYF
>TRBV6-5|.|TRBD2|TRBJ2-3
TGTGCCAGCAGTTACACTAGCGGGGGGGCGGGAGATACGCAGTATTTT
CASSYTSGGAGDTQYF
>TRBV30|.|.|TRBJ1-4
TGTGCCTGGAGTGTCATCCAGGGAGAAAAACTGTTTTTT
CAWSVIQGEKLFF
>TRBV19|.|.|TRBJ2-2
TGTGCCACCCATACTAGCTCTGACACCGGGGAGCTGTTTTTT
CATHTSSDTGELFF
>TRBV4-1|.|.|TRBJ1-2
TGCGCCAGCAGCCAAGGGCCGGTGGGAGGCTATGGCTACACCTTC
CASSQGPVGGYGYTF
>TRBV19|.|TRBD1|TRBJ1-2
TGTGCCAGTAGTCCTGACAGGGCCACCCATCTTAGTAACTATGGCTACACCTTC
CASSPDRATHLSNYGYTF
>TRBV6-4|once|TRBD1|TRBJ1-1
TGTGCCAGCAGTGTAACCTTGGACAGGGGGACTGAAGCTTTCTTT
CASSVTLDRGTEAFF
>TRBV2|.|.|TRBJ2-3
TGTGCCAGCAGTGACGGACTCCTAAGAGGGGATACGCAGTATTTT
CASSDGLLRGDTQYF
>TRBV30|.|TRBD1|TRBJ1-1
TGTGCCTGGAGACAGGGGGCAGTTGAAGCTTTCTTT
CAWRQGAVEAFF
>TRBV9|.|.|TRBJ2-3
TGTGCCAGCAGCGTAGCCCACACCCCACCAGATACGCAGTATTTT
CASSVAHTPPDTQYF
>TRBV9|once|.|TRBJ1-1
TGTGCCAGCAGCGTAGGGGCAGGAGGAGAGAACACTGAAGCTTTCTTT
CASSVGAGGENTEAFF
>TRBV7-9|.|.|TRBJ2-1
TGTGCCATCTTAATTTCGGGAAATGAGCAGTTCTTC
CAILISGNEQFF
>TRBV10-3|.|TRBD2|TRBJ2-3
TGTGCCATCAGCTTCGGGGGGAGCACAGATACGCAGTATTTT
CAISFGGSTDTQYF
>TRBV15|.|.|TRBJ1-5
TGTGCCACCAGCAGAGACCAGCGACAGCCCCAGCATTTT
CATSRDQRQPQHF
>TRBV28|.|.|TRBJ1-1
TGTGCCAGCGACCCGCGGGTCATGAACACTGAAGCTTTCTTT
CASDPRVMNTEAFF
>TRBV30|.|.|TRBJ2-3
TGTGCCTGGATCTATGGCGGGGGCACAGATACGCAGTATTTT
CAWIYGGGTDTQYF
>TRBV4-3|.|TRBD2|TRBJ2-2
TGCGCCAGCAGCCAGGATTGGCGGGGGGGGGCGAATGGGGAGCTGTTTTTT
CASSQDWRGGANGELFF
>TRBV29-1|.|TRBD2|TRBJ2-2
TGCAGCGTTTCGGGGACCGCTAGCGGGGGCGGGGAGCTGTTTTTT
CSVSGTASGGGELFF
>TRBV14|.|.|TRBJ2-6
TGTGCCAGCCGCGGTTCCTCTGGGGCCAACGTCCTGACTTTC
CASRGSSGANVLTF
>TRBV4-2|few|.|TRBJ1-2
TGTGCCAGCAGCCAAGGAGTGGGAGGAACTTATGGCTACACCTTC
CASSQGVGGTYGYTF
>TRBV7-2|.|.|TRBJ2-3
TGTGCCAGCAGCTCTTACCCACCTGGGCAGAGACAGGCGGGTACGCAGTATTTT
CASSSYPPGQRQAGTQYF
>TRBV9|once|.|TRBJ1-1
TGTGCCAGCAGCCCGCAACCGCCGGGGTGGTTCAGCACTGAAGCTTTCTTT
CASSPQPPGWFSTEAFF
>TRBV5-8|.|TRBD2|TRBJ2-1
TGTGCCAGCACCCCCTTGGGACTAGCGGGGGGATTTTACAATGAGCAGTTCTTC
CASTPLGLAGGFYNEQFF
>TRBV19|.|TRBD1|TRBJ1-5
TGTGCCAGTAGCTGGGGGACAGGGGGCGGAGAGCCCCAGCATTTT
CASSWGTGGGEPQHF
>TRBV7-9|.|TRBD1|TRBJ1-4
TGTGCCAGCAGCTCGGGACAGGGGAGGGAAAAACTGTTTTTT
CASSSGQGREKLFF
>TRBV19|.|TRBD1|TRBJ1-4
TGTGCCAGTAGTAACCGACCGGGACAGCCTGAAAAACTGTTTTTT
CASSNRPGQPEKLFF
>TRBV5-1|.|.|TRBJ1-1
TGCGCCAGCAGCCGGATAGGGGCGACCATGAACACTGAAGCTTTCTTT
CASSRIGATMNTEAFF
>TRBV7-3|.|TRBD2|TRBJ2-7
TGTGCCAGCAGCTTAACAGCGAGCGGGGGCCAACATCCGGACTACGAGCAGTACTTC
CASSLTASGGQHPDYEQYF
>TRBV7-2|.|TRBD1|TRBJ1-4
TGTGCCAGCAGCGCGGGACAGAATAATGAATTGATGTTTTTT
CASSAGQNNELMFF
>TRBV30|.|TRBD1|TRBJ2-7
TGTGCCTGGGGGAGAGGGACAGGGGGCTCCTACGAGCAGTACTTC
CAWGRGTGGSYEQYF
>TRBV9|.|.|TRBJ1-2
TGTGCCAGCAGCGTAGCAGCGAGCGAAGTGGTTGGTGGCTACACCTTC
CASSVAASEVVGGYTF
>TRBV30|.|.|TRBJ1-4
TGTGCCTGGAGTGTAGAACGAGGGGAAAAACTGTTTTTT
CAWSVERGEKLFF
>TRBV5-6|.|.|TRBJ2-1
TGTGCCAGCAGCTTGGTTCTTGAGCAGTTCTTC
CASSLVLEQFF
>TRBV6-1|.|.|TRBJ1-1
TGTGCCAGCAGGGCGACGCCTACGGGTGAAGCTTTCTTT
CASRATPTGEAFF
>TRBV5-1|.|.|TRBJ2-5
TGCGCCAGCAGCCAACCGGAGGAGACCCAGTACTTC
CASSQPEETQYF
>TRBV2|.|.|TRBJ1-5
TGTGCCAGCAATAGGGGATCCAGGACGAGCAATCAGCCCCAGCATTTT
CASNRGSRTSNQPQHF
>TRBV6-1|.|TRBD1|TRBJ1-5
TGTGCCAGCAGTGAAGCTGGGACAGGGGGTCAGCCCCAGCATTTT
CASSEAGTGGQPQHF